Below, 10 T cell receptor beta chains from the same sample are listed, as sequenced in a study of blood T cells in healthy people across ages. A sample-barcoded 5' primer and a J-beta primer mix were used in a second PCR of about 7 to 12 cycles. TCRdb used MiXCR to reprocess the 5' RACE reads, holding one entry per CDR3 protein. This sample has about 1.5 million distinct CDR3 sequences, with around 42% found just once. Sequencing was done on a sample of blood. These receptors originate from a woman under 30 in good health.

The rearrangement links TRBV14 to TRBJ1-2; no clear D. The V end lost 0 bases, the J end lost 1 base, and 6 bases lay between the germline ends. This CDR3 comprises 14 residues. Germline V gene lookup returns CDR1 SGHDN and CDR2 FVKESK. Written as DNA, the CDR3 is TGTGCCAGCAGCCAAGAGCCAGTTAACTATGGCTACACCTTC. Translated: CASSQEPVNYGYTF.

For the CDR3, the DNA is TGCGCCAGCAGCTCCGCCGGGATAGGGGGAGGAATTTCACCCCTCCACTTT. It encodes CASSSAGIGGGISPLHF. The rearrangement links TRBV5-1 to TRBJ1-6; D perhaps matches TRBD1 (6 bases). The CDR3 is 17 residues long. Trimming removed 3 bases from V and 9 bases from J, with 22 bases in between. CDR1 SGHRS and CDR2 YFSETQ come from the germline V gene.

Only a few counts were recorded for this clonotype. The rearrangement uses TRBV11-1 and TRBJ2-3, with 7 bases matching TRBD2. The CDR3 loop spans 16 amino acids. V gave up 5 bases and J gave up 1 base; unmatched junction bases: 9. Germline assignment: CDR1 SGHAT and CDR2 FQDESV (reference sequence). CDR3 amino acids: CASSPEELAGTDTQYF. In DNA, the CDR3 is TGTGCCAGCAGCCCTGAGGAGCTAGCGGGCACAGATACGCAGTATTTT.

For the CDR3, the DNA is TGCGCCAGCAGCTTGGACAGTGCCGAGCAGTACTTC. This encodes CASSLDSAEQYF. The chain uses TRBV5-1 and TRBJ2-5; no firm D call. The J call may be in error: the DNA end matches TRBJ2-7 better. From germline, CDR1 is SGHRS and CDR2 YFSETQ. CDR3 size: 12 residues.

This clonotype was detected a few times. The chain has TRBV6-5 and TRBJ2-7, with D hard to call. Trimming removed 2 bases from V and 2 bases from J, with 10 bases in between. The CDR3 is made up of 14 amino acids. Germline-derived CDR1 and CDR2 are MNHEY and SVGAGI. The chain's CDR3 is CASSYGQLAYEQYF. The DNA for the CDR3 is TGTGCCAGCAGTTACGGGCAGCTAGCCTACGAGCAGTACTTC.

The J gene is TRBJ2-3, the V gene TRBV6-4, with TRBD2 identical over 7 bases. This CDR3 region has 15 residues. The V gene's germline CDR1 is MRHNA and CDR2 SNTAGT. V was clipped by 3 bases and J by 0 bases; unmatched bases: 3. The CDR3 DNA sequence: TGTGCCAGCAGTGAAGCGGGGTCTAGCACAGATACGCAGTATTTT. The encoded protein is CASSEAGSSTDTQYF.

The rearrangement joins TRBV10-3 to TRBJ1-2, with TRBD1 matching 9 bases. The V gene's germline CDR1 is ENHRY and CDR2 SYGVKD. The length of the CDR3 is 15 residues. Trimming cost V 6 bases and J 4 bases; bases outside gene matches: 9. This chain's CDR3 is CAIRTPGQGGYGYTF. Here the CDR3 DNA reads TGTGCCATCAGAACCCCGGGACAGGGAGGCTATGGCTACACCTTC.

This chain connects TRBV20-1 to TRBJ2-3, with D maybe TRBD1 (6 bases). Germline V gives CDR1 DFQATT, CDR2 SNEGSKA (reference sequence). The CDR3 runs to 15 residues. V was trimmed by 6 bases and J by 2 bases, leaving 18 bases between them. The CDR3 loop reads CSATKQQGYTDTQYF. CDR3 nucleotide sequence: TGCAGTGCCACCAAACAACAGGGCTACACAGATACGCAGTATTTT.

The chain is built from TRBV28 and TRBJ1-4; D is unclear. Germline lookup yields CDR1 MDHEN and CDR2 SYDVKM. The CDR3 length is 11 residues. V was pared by 1 base and J by 6 bases, with 0 bases between. CDR3 amino acids: CASSLYEKLFF. The CDR3 nucleotides are TGTGCCAGCAGTTTATATGAAAAACTGTTTTTT.

The CDR3 protein is CASSWGWDSEYVDEQFF. In DNA, the CDR3 is TGTGCCAGCAGCTGGGGCTGGGACAGTGAGTACGTGGATGAGCAGTTCTTC. The J gene is TRBJ2-1, the V gene TRBV6-7, with 7 bases that match TRBD1. TRBV6-7 is sorted into the ORF group, with uncertain function. V was pared by 6 bases and J by 8 bases, with 19 bases of the junction left unmatched. The CDR3 spans 17 residues.